The 19 T cell receptor beta chains listed next were all sequenced from one sample in a study of early stage breast cancer tumors. Using immunoSEQ multiplex PCR, the repertoire was profiled, and TCRdb retains in-frame clones only, with some absent. The sample lists 40,000 to 60,000 clones; roughly 80% were seen once. Input material: blood. The receptors originated from a person aged 50-59 years with breast cancer.

J is TRBJ2-3 and V is TRBV29-1; the match to TRBD2 covers 8 bases. CDR3 length: 14 amino acids. Trimming took 2 bases from V and 5 from J; bases not matched to a gene: 6. Germline CDR1 and CDR2: SQVTM and ANQGSEA. CDR3 loop: CSVESGSGGDTQYF. The CDR3 bases are TGCAGCGTTGAAAGCGGGAGTGGGGGAGATACGCAGTATTTT.

V usage is TRBV7-6 and J usage is TRBJ2-2; 8 bases are shared with TRBD1. The CDR3 is 17 residues long. With V trimmed by 1 base and J by 1 base, 5 bases remained unmatched. CDR1 and CDR2 from the germline V gene are SGHVS and FNYEAQ. This chain's CDR3 is CASSLVAGGLNTGELFF. Written as DNA, the CDR3 is TGTGCCAGCAGCTTAGTGGCAGGGGGCCTGAACACCGGGGAGCTGTTTTTT. The variable domain in full, completed from reference TRBV7-6 and TRBJ2-2, reads GAGVSQSPRYKVTKRGQDVALRCDPISGHVSLYWYRQALGQGPEFLTYFNYEAQQDKSGLPNDRFSAERPEGSISTLTIQRTEQRDSAMYRCASSLVAGGLNTGELFFGEGSRLTVL.

The chain links TRBV6-5 to TRBJ2-7, with 12 bases that match TRBD1. The length of the CDR3 is 16 residues. Germline CDR1 reads MNHEY; CDR2 reads SVGAGI. V was clipped by 0 bases and J by 6 bases; unmatched bases: 6. In nucleotides, the CDR3 is TGTGCCAGCAGTTACTCATCGGGACAGGGGGCTGTCGAGCAGTACTTC. Protein sequence: CASSYSSGQGAVEQYF.

The rearrangement joins TRBV27 to TRBJ2-6, with 8 nucleotides matching TRBD2. The CDR3 contains 18 residues. Germline values: CDR1 MNHEY, CDR2 SMNVEV (reference sequence). Trimming at V came to 5 bases and at J to 0 bases, leaving 9 bases not matched to a gene. The CDR3 protein is CASSASRGAVSGANVLTF. As DNA, the CDR3 is TGTGCCAGCAGTGCGTCGCGGGGGGCCGTCTCTGGGGCCAACGTCCTGACTTTC.

This clone was counted a few times. V usage is TRBV29-1 and J usage is TRBJ2-2, with D uncertain. This CDR3 has 14 residues. The germline V gene encodes CDR1 SQVTM and CDR2 ANQGSEA. V lost 5 bases, J lost 5 bases, and 15 bases lay in between. DNA of the CDR3: TGCAGCGTTAAAGCGCAATTGGGGACCGGGGAGCTGTTTTTT. Translation gives CSVKAQLGTGELFF.

The V call is TRBV18, the J call TRBJ2-2; no clear D. V was shortened by 3 bases and J by 0 bases, with 11 bases between the two germline ends. Germline-derived CDR1 and CDR2 are KGHSH and LQKENI. This CDR3 spans 16 amino acids. The CDR3 DNA reads as TGTGCCAGCTCACCGGGGTCCCCTACGAACACCGGGGAGCTGTTTTTT. This encodes CASSPGSPTNTGELFF.

The table lists this clone with a count of one. The V gene is TRBV5-5, the J gene TRBJ2-1; 7 bases align to TRBD1. The V and J ends lost 0 bases and 3 bases, in that order; junction bases with no gene match: 3. The CDR3 runs to 15 residues. The germline V gene has CDR1 SGHKS and CDR2 YYEKEE (reference sequence). This CDR3 is CASSLVGQDYNEQFF. DNA of the CDR3: TGTGCCAGCAGCTTGGTTGGACAGGACTACAATGAGCAGTTCTTC.

This chain connects TRBV19 to TRBJ2-1; D is unclear. Trimming stripped 2 bases from V and 6 bases from J, with 8 bases between. Germline V lookup: CDR1 LNHDA, CDR2 SQIVND (reference sequence). The CDR3 runs to 13 residues. Here the CDR3 DNA reads TGTGCCAGTAGTATATTGGCGCGCAATGAGCAGTTCTTC. Translating it yields CASSILARNEQFF. Supplemented by reference TRBV19 and TRBJ2-1, the full variable domain reads DGGITQSPKYLFRKEGQNVTLSCEQNLNHDAMYWYRQDPGQGLRLIYYSQIVNDFQKGDIAEGYSVSREKKESFPLTVTSAQKNPTAFYLCASSILARNEQFFGPGTRLTVL.

This clone was detected only once. The gene calls are TRBV7-8 and TRBJ2-3; possible D gene TRBD2, 7 bases. Trimming shortened V by 5 bases and J by 1 base, and 16 bases separated the two germline ends. Germline CDR1 reads SGHVS; CDR2 reads FQNEAQ. The CDR3 contains 16 residues. CDR3 region: CASSPLGGRGTDTQYF. In DNA, the CDR3 is TGTGCCAGCAGCCCATTGGGGGGGCGGGGCACAGATACGCAGTATTTT.

In DNA form, the CDR3 reads TGTGCCAGCAGCATTACTAGCGGGGCCCCTACCGAGCAGTACTTC. It codes for CASSITSGAPTEQYF. The chain couples TRBV7-2 to TRBJ2-7; 10 nucleotides agree with TRBD2. The CDR3 is 15 residues long. CDR1 and CDR2 (germline): SGHTA, FQGNSA. V trimming: 5 bases; J trimming: 6 bases; junction bases outside the gene matches: 10.

The genes are TRBV28 and TRBJ1-4; TRBD1 is a possible D gene (6 bases). Germline V gene lookup returns CDR1 MDHEN and CDR2 SYDVKM. The V gene lost 3 bases and the J gene lost 7 bases, with 15 bases spanning the gap. The CDR3 covers 15 residues. DNA for the CDR3: TGTGCCAGCAGTTTTCTCGGGGGCCGCAGTGAAAAACTGTTTTTT. Its translation is CASSFLGGRSEKLFF.

V gene TRBV6-6 combines with J gene TRBJ1-1, with D perhaps TRBD1 (5 bases). CDR3 length equals 13 residues. V gave up 6 bases and J gave up 1 base, with 9 bases separating them. CDR1 MNHNY and CDR2 SVGAGI come from the germline V gene (reference sequence). The CDR3, as DNA: TGTGCCAGCAGCCCCACAGGGAACACTGAAGCTTTCTTT. Translated: CASSPTGNTEAFF.

The chain carries TRBV30 and TRBJ1-5, with D perhaps matching TRBD1 (6 bases). Germline CDR1 reads GTSNPN; CDR2 reads SVGIG (reference sequence). The CDR3 extends over 13 amino acids. Trimming shortened V by 1 base and J by 3 bases, and 7 bases separated the two germline ends. CDR3 loop: CAWSGGANQPQHF. CDR3 coding DNA: TGTGCCTGGAGTGGGGGGGCCAATCAGCCCCAGCATTTT.

V and J are TRBV18 and TRBJ2-7, with D possibly being TRBD1 (6 bases). Trimming took 5 bases from V and 2 from J, leaving 10 bases between them. The CDR3 contains 13 residues. CDR1 KGHSH and CDR2 LQKENI come from the germline V gene. The CDR3 protein is CASSAGTTYEQYF. The CDR3 DNA is TGTGCCAGCTCAGCCGGGACAACCTACGAGCAGTACTTC.

The CDR3: CASSPGLATDTQYF. DNA for the CDR3: TGTGCCAGCAGCCCAGGACTAGCTACAGATACGCAGTATTTT. This sequence joins TRBV9 and TRBJ2-3; TRBD2 agrees at 8 bases. V was pared by 4 bases and J by 3 bases, with 4 bases of the junction left unmatched. This CDR3 has 14 amino acids. CDR1 and CDR2 from the germline V gene are SGDLS and YYNGEE.

This clone was observed a single time. The V and J genes are TRBV7-2 and TRBJ2-3; 12 positions match TRBD2. Germline lookup yields CDR1 SGHTA and CDR2 FQGNSA. The J segment lost 3 bases and the V segment lost 5 bases, leaving 9 bases of the junction unmatched. The CDR3 runs 17 residues. The CDR3 DNA sequence: TGTGCCAGCAGCCCTCCGGGACTAGCGGGCGGGACAGATACGCAGTATTTT. Translating it yields CASSPPGLAGGTDTQYF.

The V and J genes are TRBV7-8 and TRBJ2-5; TRBD1 might be the D (6 bases). Germline V gene lookup returns CDR1 SGHVS and CDR2 FQNEAQ. The CDR3 is made up of 13 amino acids. V lost 5 bases, J lost 5 bases, and 12 bases lay in between. The CDR3 region has the DNA TGTGCCAGCAGCCCCCTCACAGGGGAGACCCAGTACTTC. Amino acids: CASSPLTGETQYF.

The V gene is TRBV28, the J gene TRBJ2-1, with unresolved D. From germline, CDR1 is MDHEN and CDR2 SYDVKM. This CDR3 has 15 amino acids. Deletions cut 1 base from V and 0 bases from J, with 7 bases between. CDR3 loop: CASSLYSRSYNEQFF. The CDR3 DNA is TGTGCCAGCAGTTTATATAGCCGCTCCTACAATGAGCAGTTCTTC.

The V and J genes are TRBV20-1 and TRBJ2-1, with D hard to call. The CDR3 has 11 residues. V shed 6 bases and J shed 10 bases, with 13 bases lying between them. Germline V lookup: CDR1 DFQATT, CDR2 SNEGSKA (reference sequence). The CDR3 here is CSATGLVEQFF. Written as DNA, the CDR3 is TGCAGTGCAACGGGCCTGGTGGAGCAGTTCTTC.